This T cell receptor (beta chain) was sequenced during a study of blood T cells in healthy people across ages. This clonotype occurred a few times. Its antigen is as yet unknown. There are 13 residues in the CDR3. V was cut by 0 bases and J by 12 bases, with 12 bases left in between. The V gene's germline CDR1 is MGHRA and CDR2 YSYEKL. With a J-beta primer mix and a sample-barcoded 5' primer, a second PCR ran roughly 6 to 11 cycles. One entry per CDR3 protein, called by TCRdb with MiXCR from the 5' RACE reads. The sample includes more than 1.4 million distinct CDR3 sequences, about 40% seen only once; the top ten take approximately 7.9%. General study results and limits: Diversity was estimated from one million T cells, and these estimates were considered underestimates.

This TCR was sampled from a woman in her late teens or twenties in good health. The chain links TRBV4-1 to TRBJ2-1; a possible D gene is TRBD1 (6 bases). The sequencing sample was made of blood. CDR3 DNA: TGCGCCAGCAGCCAAGATAGGGGGACCGGGCAGTTCTTC. This codes for CASSQDRGTGQFF.